Each of the 20 T cell receptor beta chains below was sequenced from the same sample in a study of T cell clonotyping in hematopoietic cell transplantation. Measured with immunoSEQ multiplex PCR; TCRdb has only the in-frame clones, and not every one. The data contain 13,000 or so clones, 90% of them singletons. The sample taken for sequencing was peripheral blood mononuclear cells. Source of these receptors: a man under 40 in good health. Some clones in this sample may be carry-over from other donors' samples.

V and J are TRBV6-5 and TRBJ1-1; no reliable D call. CDR3 length: 12 amino acids. Germline loops: CDR1 MNHEY, CDR2 SVGAGI. V dropped 0 bases and J dropped 8 bases, with 7 bases sitting between them. The CDR3 DNA reads TGTGCCAGCAGTTACTCGGGAGGAGAAGCTTTCTTT. Translated, it gives CASSYSGGEAFF.

The V and J genes are TRBV5-1 and TRBJ2-5; 8 bases map to TRBD1. Germline loops: CDR1 SGHRS, CDR2 YFSETQ. The CDR3 has 13 residues. Trimming removed 3 bases from V and 5 bases from J; junction bases left unmatched: 3. CDR3 sequence reads: CASSSRDRETQYF. The CDR3 DNA reads as TGCGCCAGCAGCTCCCGGGACAGGGAGACCCAGTACTTC. The variable domain in full, with the rest retrieved from reference TRBV5-1 and TRBJ2-5, is KAGVTQTPRYLIKTRGQQVTLSCSPISGHRSVSWYQQTPGQGLQFLFEYFSETQRNKGNFPGRFSGRQFSNSRSEMNVSTLELGDSALYLCASSSRDRETQYFGPGTRLLVL.

The chain couples TRBV2 to TRBJ2-5; D is perhaps TRBD1 (6 bases). V was trimmed by 3 bases and J by 5 bases, leaving 13 bases between them. Germline V CDR1 and CDR2: SNHLY, FYNNEI. The CDR3 loop spans 14 amino acids. CDR3 sequence (DNA): TGTGCCAGCAGTGATCGGCAGGGGAGTGAGACCCAGTACTTC. Translating it yields CASSDRQGSETQYF. Full variable domain (outside the CDR3, taken from reference TRBV2 and TRBJ2-5): EPEVTQTPSHQVTQMGQEVILRCVPISNHLYFYWYRQILGQKVEFLVSFYNNEISEKSEIFDDQFSVERPDGSNFTLKIRSTKLEDSAMYFCASSDRQGSETQYFGPGTRLLVL.

This rearrangement joins TRBV2 to TRBJ1-6; the D gene is possibly TRBD1 (5 bases). The CDR3 sequence is 15 residues long. Germline lookup yields CDR1 SNHLY and CDR2 FYNNEI. V was shortened by 6 bases and J by 8 bases, with 17 bases between the two germline ends. The CDR3, as DNA: TGTGCCAGCAGCCGGCAGGGCGGGACCGATTCACCCCTCCACTTT. Its translation: CASSRQGGTDSPLHF.

The gene calls are TRBV5-6 and TRBJ2-3; D is undetermined. V was cut by 4 bases and J by 6 bases, with 12 bases left in between. The CDR3 loop spans 13 amino acids. The germline gives CDR1 SGHDT, CDR2 YYEEEE. This CDR3 is CASSPYRRDTQYF. The CDR3 region has the DNA TGTGCCAGCAGCCCTTACCGAAGGGATACGCAGTATTTT.

The chain employs TRBV5-1 and TRBJ2-3, with TRBD2 matching over 11 bases. Germline CDR1 reads SGHRS; CDR2 reads YFSETQ. The CDR3 consists of 17 residues. The V and J ends lost 3 bases and 5 bases, in that order; junction bases with no gene match: 11. The CDR3 sequence is CASSSVPSGGIGDTQYF. In nucleotides, the CDR3 is TGCGCCAGCAGCTCCGTCCCTAGCGGGGGGATAGGAGATACGCAGTATTTT.

Of note for this clone: The same CDR3 can be traced to other DNA sequences in this sample. V is TRBV27 and J is TRBJ1-5; 8 nucleotides match TRBD1. Germline V gene sequence: CDR1 MNHEY, CDR2 SMNVEV (reference sequence). J lost 2 bases, V lost 0 bases, and 0 bases had no gene match. CDR3 length equals 15 residues. The CDR3 protein is CASSLSTGGNQPQHF. DNA of the CDR3: TGTGCCAGCAGTTTATCGACAGGGGGCAATCAGCCCCAGCATTTT.

This chain uses TRBV2 with TRBJ2-3, with 7 bases fitting TRBD1. This CDR3 region has 13 residues. Germline-derived CDR1 and CDR2 are SNHLY and FYNNEI. The V and J ends lost 6 bases and 5 bases, in that order; junction bases with no gene match: 5. CDR3 protein: CASRTGPKDTQYF. The CDR3 nucleotides are TGTGCCAGCAGGACAGGGCCGAAAGATACGCAGTATTTT.

The genes are TRBV5-4 and TRBJ1-4, with no clear D. Germline assignment: CDR1 SGHNT and CDR2 YYREEE (reference sequence). This CDR3 is built from 14 residues. Trimming removed 2 bases at V and 2 bases at J, with 7 bases between. The CDR3, as DNA: TGTGCCAGCAGCTTAGAGCAGACTAATGAAAAACTGTTTTTT. Translating gives CASSLEQTNEKLFF.

V gene TRBV2 combines with J gene TRBJ1-6; D gene uncertain. This CDR3 is built from 11 residues. The V end was cut by 7 bases, the J end by 7 bases, with 5 bases between. In germline, CDR1 is SNHLY, CDR2 FYNNEI. CDR3 sequence (DNA): TGTGCCAGCACCAGAAATTCACCCCTCCACTTT. Translation gives CASTRNSPLHF.

This sequence joins TRBV5-1 and TRBJ1-5; the D gene is possibly TRBD1 (6 bases). There are 17 residues in the CDR3. The germline gives CDR1 SGHRS, CDR2 YFSETQ. Trimming took off 2 bases at V and 2 bases at J, with 17 bases between the two ends. The chain's CDR3 is CASSFRRGASGNQPQHF. Here the CDR3 DNA reads TGCGCCAGCAGCTTTAGGAGGGGGGCTTCAGGCAATCAGCCCCAGCATTTT.

The chain recombines TRBV5-6 with TRBJ2-1; TRBD2 agrees at 7 bases. Germline values: CDR1 SGHDT, CDR2 YYEEEE. The V and J ends lost 4 bases and 8 bases, in that order; junction bases with no gene match: 15. The CDR3 sequence is 16 residues long. Written as DNA, the CDR3 is TGTGCCAGCAGCCTTCTCGCCGGACTAGAGGCGGATGAGCAGTTCTTC. Translation: CASSLLAGLEADEQFF.

The CDR3 reads CASSTPGYNEQFF. CDR3 coding DNA: TGTGCCAGTAGTACCCCGGGCTACAATGAGCAGTTCTTC. The chain employs TRBV19 and TRBJ2-1; D ambiguous. The CDR3 spans 13 residues. Germline V CDR1 and CDR2: LNHDA, SQIVND (reference sequence). Trimming cost V 4 bases and J 3 bases, with 7 bases left between them.

This rearrangement joins TRBV30 to TRBJ1-2, with 7 nucleotides matching TRBD1. From germline, CDR1 is GTSNPN and CDR2 SVGIG (reference sequence). Trimming at V came to 4 bases and at J to 1 base, leaving 6 bases not matched to a gene. The CDR3 totals 14 residues. The CDR3 DNA reads as TGTGCCTGGACCATGAGGGGGCTTAACTATGGCTACACCTTC. It is translated as CAWTMRGLNYGYTF.

This rearrangement joins TRBV5-1 to TRBJ2-7, with D possibly TRBD2 on 5 matching bases. The CDR3 loop spans 16 amino acids. V was clipped by 2 bases and J by 3 bases, with 18 bases between them. Per germline, CDR1 SGHRS and CDR2 YFSETQ. This chain's CDR3 is CASSFGENYMSYEQYF. The CDR3 DNA follows: TGCGCCAGCAGCTTCGGGGAAAACTACATGAGCTACGAGCAGTACTTC.

The genes are TRBV11-2 and TRBJ1-2; no definite D call. Germline values: CDR1 SGHAT, CDR2 FQNNGV. Deletions cut 2 bases from V and 4 bases from J, with 14 bases between. This CDR3 contains 15 residues. The CDR3 sequence: CASSLSSPDPYGYTF. Here the CDR3 DNA reads TGTGCCAGCAGCTTATCATCTCCAGACCCCTATGGCTACACCTTC. The whole variable domain, filled in from reference TRBV11-2 and TRBJ1-2, reads EAGVAQSPRYKIIEKRQSVAFWCNPISGHATLYWYQQILGQGPKLLIQFQNNGVVDDSQLPKDRFSAERLKGVDSTLKIQPAKLEDSAVYLCASSLSSPDPYGYTFGSGTRLTVV.

The J gene is TRBJ1-5, the V gene TRBV5-1; a weak D match, TRBD1 (5 bases). CDR1 SGHRS and CDR2 YFSETQ come from the germline V gene. Trimming took off 0 bases at V and 1 base at J, with 8 bases between the two ends. The length of the CDR3 is 15 residues. The CDR3 DNA follows: TGCGCCAGCAGCTTGGGGGGCCAGAGCAATCAGCCCCAGCATTTT. This translates into CASSLGGQSNQPQHF.

V and J are TRBV6-1 and TRBJ1-2; 8 positions match TRBD1. CDR3 length: 15 amino acids. V gave up 4 bases and J gave up 8 bases; unmatched junction bases: 12. CDR1 is MNHNS, CDR2 SASEGT, per germline. As DNA, the CDR3 is TGTGCCAGCAGTGGGGTGCCCGGACAGGGCTGGGGCTACACCTTC. Amino acid sequence: CASSGVPGQGWGYTF.

As DNA, the CDR3 is TGTGCCAGCAGCAGGGCCGGCAACTCCTACGAGCAGTACTTC. This translates into CASSRAGNSYEQYF. The V and J genes are TRBV5-4 and TRBJ2-7; no definite D call. Germline lookup yields CDR1 SGHNT and CDR2 YYREEE (reference sequence). Trimming cost V 4 bases and J 0 bases, with 11 bases left between them. The CDR3 totals 14 residues.

The chain couples TRBV7-9 to TRBJ2-7; 7 positions agree with TRBD1. The V gene's germline CDR1 is SEHNR and CDR2 FQNEAQ (reference sequence). The CDR3 contains 16 residues. Trimming took 4 bases from V and 0 from J; bases not matched to a gene: 9. The CDR3 spells CASSSARAGGSYEQYF. CDR3 bases: TGTGCCAGCAGCTCCGCCCGGGCAGGGGGCTCCTACGAGCAGTACTTC. Full variable domain (rest looked up from reference TRBV7-9 and TRBJ2-7): DTGVSQNPRHKITKRGQNVTFRCDPISEHNRLYWYRQTLGQGPEFLTYFQNEAQLEKSRLLSDRFSAERPKGSFSTLEIQRTEQGDSAMYLCASSSARAGGSYEQYFGPGTRLTVT.